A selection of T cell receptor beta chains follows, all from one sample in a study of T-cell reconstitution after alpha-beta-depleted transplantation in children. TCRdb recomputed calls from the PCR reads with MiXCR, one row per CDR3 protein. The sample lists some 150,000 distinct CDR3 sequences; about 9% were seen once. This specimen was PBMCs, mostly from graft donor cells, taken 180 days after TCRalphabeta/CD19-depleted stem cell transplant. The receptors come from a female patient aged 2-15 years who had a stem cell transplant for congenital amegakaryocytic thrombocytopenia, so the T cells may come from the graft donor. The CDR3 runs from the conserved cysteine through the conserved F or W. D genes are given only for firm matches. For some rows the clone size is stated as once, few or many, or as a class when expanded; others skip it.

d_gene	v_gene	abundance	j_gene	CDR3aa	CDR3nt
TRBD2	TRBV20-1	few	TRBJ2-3	CSAEGTGGTSLTPSTDTQYF	TGCAGTGCTGAAGGGACGGGAGGGACTAGCCTAACCCCTAGCACAGATACGCAGTATTTT
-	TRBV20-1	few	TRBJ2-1	CSARVTTSYNEQFF	TGCAGTGCTAGAGTTACGACTAGTTACAATGAGCAGTTCTTC
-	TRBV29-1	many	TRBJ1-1	CSVTFGSVYTEAFF	TGCAGCGTGACATTTGGGAGTGTGTACACTGAAGCTTTCTTT
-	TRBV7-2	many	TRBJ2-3	CASSTTGPDTQYF	TGTGCCAGCAGCACGACAGGACCAGATACGCAGTATTTT
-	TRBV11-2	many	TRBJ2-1	CASSLDRGSYNEQFF	TGTGCCAGCAGCCTAGACCGGGGATCTTACAATGAGCAGTTCTTC
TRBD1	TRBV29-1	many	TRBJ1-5	CSVRYGQDQPQHF	TGCAGCGTTCGGTATGGACAGGACCAGCCCCAGCATTTT
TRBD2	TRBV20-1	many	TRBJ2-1	CSARDRLAGGTYNEQFF	TGCAGTGCTAGAGATCGGCTAGCGGGAGGTACCTACAATGAGCAGTTCTTC
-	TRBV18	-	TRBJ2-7	CASSPPQSGVYEQYF	TGTGCCAGCTCACCACCGCAGTCGGGAGTCTACGAGCAGTACTTC
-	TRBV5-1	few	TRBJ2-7	CASSDINEQYF	TGCGCCAGCAGCGATATTAACGAGCAGTACTTC
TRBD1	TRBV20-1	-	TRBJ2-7	CSAKGQGSAYEQYF	TGCAGTGCTAAGGGACAGGGATCTGCCTACGAGCAGTACTTC
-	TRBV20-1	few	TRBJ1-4	CSAREVGFSEKLFF	TGCAGTGCTAGAGAGGTGGGGTTTAGTGAAAAACTGTTTTTT
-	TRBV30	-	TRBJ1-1	CAWTRGGSLYTEAFF	TGTGCCTGGACCCGGGGGGGCTCCCTGTATACTGAAGCTTTCTTT
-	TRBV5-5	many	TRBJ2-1	CASSLAGDWEQFF	TGTGCCAGCAGCCTCGCAGGGGATTGGGAGCAGTTCTTC
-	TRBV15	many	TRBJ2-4	CATSGGGLAKNIQYF	TGTGCCACCAGCGGCGGCGGGCTAGCCAAAAACATTCAGTACTTC
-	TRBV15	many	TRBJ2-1	CATGSKEQFF	TGTGCCACCGGGAGTAAGGAGCAGTTCTTC
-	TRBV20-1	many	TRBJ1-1	CSVMRTEAFF	TGCAGTGTTATGCGTACTGAAGCTTTCTTT
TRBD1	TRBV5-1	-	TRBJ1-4	CASSSTGGTNEKLFF	TGCGCCAGCAGCTCGACAGGGGGGACTAATGAAAAACTGTTTTTT
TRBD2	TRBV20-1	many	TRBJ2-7	CSALVLAGAHEQYF	TGCAGTGCCCTAGTCTTAGCGGGAGCCCACGAGCAGTACTTC
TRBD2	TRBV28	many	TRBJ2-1	CASSLLSGKVNNEQFF	TGTGCCAGCAGTTTATTGAGCGGGAAAGTTAACAATGAGCAGTTCTTC
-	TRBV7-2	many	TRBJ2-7	CASSLVQSSSYEQYF	TGTGCCAGCAGCTTAGTGCAGAGTAGCTCCTACGAGCAGTACTTC
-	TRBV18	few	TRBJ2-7	CASSPTLSPYEQYF	TGTGCCAGCTCACCAACCTTGAGTCCCTACGAGCAGTACTTC
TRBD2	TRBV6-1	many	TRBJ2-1	CASSPPRAGGPGEQFF	TGTGCCAGCAGTCCCCCTAGGGCGGGAGGGCCAGGTGAGCAGTTCTTC